A selection of T cell receptor beta chains follows, all from one sample in a study of control samples from healthy donors and cancer patients. Repertoires were generated with immunoSEQ multiplex PCR, while TCRdb's copy carries only in-frame clones and drops some. In the table there are around 130,000 clones, around nine tenths of which are singletons. Sequenced material: blood. The receptors derive from a man in his forties or fifties in good health. The CDR3 runs from the conserved cysteine through the conserved F or W. A D gene is named only where the DNA matches it firmly. Size tells how often a clone was seen (once, few, many) or the class of an expanded clone, and some rows leave it out.

>TRBV9|-|TRBJ2-3|once
TGTGCCAGCAGCGTAGGGCGTGATACGCAGTATTTT
CASSVGRDTQYF
>TRBV28|-|TRBJ1-5|-
TGTGCCAGCACCCAACAGGGAAGTAGCAATCAGCCCCAGCATTTT
CASTQQGSSNQPQHF
>TRBV30|-|TRBJ1-2|-
TGTGCCTGGGACAGGAACTATGGCTACACCTTC
CAWDRNYGYTF
>TRBV3-1/TRBV3-2|TRBD1|TRBJ2-5|-
TGTGCCAGCACCACAGGGAACAGGGGGATGGAGACCCAGTACTTC
CASTTGNRGMETQYF
>TRBV5-1|TRBD1|TRBJ2-5|-
TGCGCCAGCAGCCGTCAGGGGGCCCAAGAGACCCAGTACTTC
CASSRQGAQETQYF
>TRBV5-6|-|TRBJ1-1|-
TGTGCCAGCAGCATCCGGAACACTGAAGCTTTCTTT
CASSIRNTEAFF
>TRBV7-8|TRBD1|TRBJ2-2|-
TGTGCCAGCAGCTCTGCCGGGACAGAAAACACCGGGGAGCTGTTTTTT
CASSSAGTENTGELFF
>TRBV11-3|-|TRBJ1-1|-
TGTGCCAGCAGCTTAGTCTTGGAAGCTTTCTTT
CASSLVLEAFF
>TRBV24-1|-|TRBJ2-7|-
TGTGCCACCAGTGCCGGTCTCTGGGGCGAGCAGTACTTC
CATSAGLWGEQYF
>TRBV9|-|TRBJ1-5|-
TGTGCCAGCAGCGTAGTGTGGGGGCTGAATAGCAATCAGCCCCAGCATTTT
CASSVVWGLNSNQPQHF
>TRBV18|TRBD2|TRBJ2-7|-
TGTGCCAGCTCACCGCGACAACTAGCGGGGGGATCCTACGAGCAGTACTTC
CASSPRQLAGGSYEQYF
>TRBV2|-|TRBJ1-5|-
TGTGCCAGCAGTACACAGGGTACCAATCAGCCCCAGCATTTT
CASSTQGTNQPQHF
>TRBV28|TRBD1|TRBJ1-1|-
TGTGCCAGCAGTTCTGCCGGACAGGGGGCCACTGAAGCTTTCTTT
CASSSAGQGATEAFF
>TRBV28|-|TRBJ1-2|once
TGTGCCAGCAGCCCCGGGCGTTCTAACTATGGCTACACCTTC
CASSPGRSNYGYTF
>TRBV20-1|-|TRBJ2-7|-
TGCAGTGCTGATAGAAACAGCGAGCAGTACTTC
CSADRNSEQYF
>TRBV5-1|TRBD1|TRBJ2-5|-
TGCGCCAGCAGCTGGGACAGGGGCCCCCAAGAGACCCAGTACTTC
CASSWDRGPQETQYF
>TRBV18|-|TRBJ1-1|-
TGTGCCAGCTCCCCAACAGTTAATGAAGCTTTCTTT
CASSPTVNEAFF
>TRBV28|TRBD1|TRBJ1-1|-
TGTGCCAGCAGTTCGGGACAGAATCGATGGGCTTTCTTT
CASSSGQNRWAFF
>TRBV11-2|-|TRBJ1-6|-
TGTGCCAGCAGCTCAACAGGGATGCAATCGAATAATTCACCCCTCCACTTT
CASSSTGMQSNNSPLHF
>TRBV6-5|TRBD1|TRBJ1-5|-
TGTGCCAGCAGCCGACAGGGGGCAAGAAATCAGCCCCAGCATTTT
CASSRQGARNQPQHF
>TRBV19|-|TRBJ1-4|-
TGTGCCAGTAGTATCGGGGCCGGTCCTGAAAAACTGTTTTTT
CASSIGAGPEKLFF
>TRBV10-3|TRBD1|TRBJ2-3|-
TGTGCCATCAGTGAGAAGACAGGGTCCGGAGATACGCAGTATTTT
CAISEKTGSGDTQYF
>TRBV6-2/TRBV6-3|TRBD1|TRBJ1-2|-
TGTGCCAGCAGTGGGGACAGGGGGAACTATGGCTACACCTTC
CASSGDRGNYGYTF
>TRBV30|-|TRBJ1-5|-
TGTGCCTGGAGTTCCGGAAGGAATCAGCCCCAGCATTTT
CAWSSGRNQPQHF
>TRBV9|-|TRBJ1-6|-
TGTGCCAGCACCCAGGGAGGGTCGGAATCACCCCTCCACTTT
CASTQGGSESPLHF
>TRBV29-1|-|TRBJ2-7|-
TGCAGCGTCCGAGAGTCACTAGCTGGCCCTTACGAGCAGTACTTC
CSVRESLAGPYEQYF
>TRBV16|-|TRBJ1-5|-
TGTGCCAGCAGCCGGGGGCTGGGGCAGCCCCAGCATTTT
CASSRGLGQPQHF
>TRBV20-1|-|TRBJ2-2|-
TGCAGTGCTAGTTGGTCTCGGGTCACCGGGGAGCTGTTTTTT
CSASWSRVTGELFF
>TRBV3-1/TRBV3-2|-|TRBJ2-7|-
TGTGCCAGCAGCCAAGACAGGGCCACGTTAGCCTACGAGCAGTACTTC
CASSQDRATLAYEQYF
>TRBV29-1|-|TRBJ2-1|once
TGCAGCGTTGAGGGCTTTATGGGATACTACAATGAGCAGTTCTTC
CSVEGFMGYYNEQFF
>TRBV28|-|TRBJ1-4|-
TGTGCCAGCAGTTTGGGAGGCAAATTTAATGAAAAACTGTTTTTT
CASSLGGKFNEKLFF
>TRBV7-9|TRBD1|TRBJ1-5|-
TGTGCCAGCAGCTTATATTGGGGACAGGGGAGCAATCAGCCCCAGCATTTT
CASSLYWGQGSNQPQHF
>TRBV5-4|TRBD1|TRBJ2-7|-
TGTGCCAGCAGCACAAGGACCGGGACAGGTTCCTACGAGCAGTACTTC
CASSTRTGTGSYEQYF
>TRBV6-6|-|TRBJ2-7|-
TGTGCCAGCAGTTCCTCAAATTGGTACGAGCAGTACTTC
CASSSSNWYEQYF
>TRBV15|-|TRBJ1-3|-
TGTGCCACCAGCTCACGGAGAGGCGGGCGAAGAAACACCATATATTTT
CATSSRRGGRRNTIYF
>TRBV6-2/TRBV6-3|-|TRBJ2-7|-
TGTGCCAGCAGTTACCCGACAGAAGGACAGAAAACCTACGAGCAGTACTTC
CASSYPTEGQKTYEQYF
>TRBV9|-|TRBJ2-1|once
TGTGCCAGCAGCCCTTCGGGGGCCTTCTCAGACAATGAGCAGTTCTTC
CASSPSGAFSDNEQFF
>TRBV4-1|-|TRBJ1-5|few
TGCGCCAGTTCTACGGGGCCCAATCAGCCCCAGCATTTT
CASSTGPNQPQHF
>TRBV6-6|TRBD1|TRBJ1-2|-
TGTGCCAGCAGTTACTCCCGGGACAGGGGGCTTGGCTACACCTTC
CASSYSRDRGLGYTF
>TRBV7-2|-|TRBJ1-3|-
TGTGCCAGCAGCCAGACAGTGGGGGGAAACACCATATATTTT
CASSQTVGGNTIYF
>TRBV4-1|-|TRBJ2-5|-
TGCGCCAGCAGCCAGGGGAGGGGGGGGCCCAGCGGAGAGACCCAGTACTTC
CASSQGRGGPSGETQYF
>TRBV7-9|TRBD1|TRBJ1-1|-
TGTGCCAGCAGCGTATCCCAGGGGGCCACTGAAGCTTTCTTT
CASSVSQGATEAFF
>TRBV6-5|TRBD1|TRBJ1-4|few
TGTGCCAGCAGGGCAGGTGGGACAGCTAATGAAAAACTGTTTTTT
CASRAGGTANEKLFF
>TRBV28|TRBD1|TRBJ2-7|once
TGTAAAACCGGGACAGGGAACTACGAGCAGTACTTC
CKTGTGNYEQYF
>TRBV7-8|TRBD2|TRBJ2-5|-
TGTGCCAGCAGCTTAGCACAGGGCGCTAGCGGGGGGGCGGAGACCCAGTACTTC
CASSLAQGASGGAETQYF
>TRBV9|-|TRBJ2-1|-
TGTGCCAGCAGCGAGCAGGGTTCCTCCTACAATGAGCAGTTCTTC
CASSEQGSSYNEQFF
>TRBV19|TRBD2|TRBJ2-7|-
TGTGCCAGTAGTAACGCGGGGGGGCCCTCCTACGAGCAGTACTTC
CASSNAGGPSYEQYF
>TRBV19|-|TRBJ2-6|-
TGTGCCAGTAGTATTACCAGGGCTGGGGCCAACGTCCTGACTTTC
CASSITRAGANVLTF
>TRBV11-2|-|TRBJ1-3|few
TGTGCCAGCAGCCAGGGGCCTGGGTCTGGAAACACCATATATTTT
CASSQGPGSGNTIYF
>TRBV7-9|-|TRBJ1-1|-
TGTGCCAGCAGCGAACATAGGAACACTGAAGCTTTCTTT
CASSEHRNTEAFF
>TRBV5-1|-|TRBJ1-6|-
TGCGCCAGCAGCCGTGACCTTTATTCACCCCTCCACTTT
CASSRDLYSPLHF
>TRBV3-1/TRBV3-2|TRBD2|TRBJ2-7|once
TGTGCCAGCAGCCCCGGGGGGAGCGGGGGGACCTACGAGCAGTACTTC
CASSPGGSGGTYEQYF
>TRBV3-1/TRBV3-2|-|TRBJ1-1|-
TGTGCCAGCAGCCAAGCCAGTTACACTGAAGCTTTCTTT
CASSQASYTEAFF
>TRBV5-1|TRBD1|TRBJ2-1|-
TGCGCCAGCAGCTCTCAAGGACAGGGCCGCATCATGGTGCAGTTCTTC
CASSSQGQGRIMVQFF
>TRBV21-1|-|TRBJ1-1|-
TGTGCCAGCAGCAGGGTCACTGAAGCTTTCTTT
CASSRVTEAFF